Listed here are 10 T cell receptor beta chains from one sample, sequenced in a study of blood T cell repertoires in COVID-19. Method: immunoSEQ multiplex PCR; TCRdb's copy keeps in-frame clones and lacks some. Of some 130,000 clones listed, roughly nine tenths were seen once; the top ten hold approximately 10%. Sequencing was performed on peripheral blood. The receptors were gathered from an older woman with COVID-19, enrolled during active disease.

This clone was detected only a few times. CDR3 DNA sequence: TGTGCCAGCAGCCGGACAGACAGTTATGGTAATTCACCCCTCCACTTT. This encodes CASSRTDSYGNSPLHF. The rearrangement links TRBV6-6 to TRBJ1-6; D is possibly TRBD1 (6 bases). The CDR3 covers 16 residues. Germline lookup yields CDR1 MNHNY and CDR2 SVGAGI (reference sequence). Trimming removed 6 bases at V and 6 bases at J, with 18 bases between.

This chain joins TRBV27 and TRBJ1-2; D is perhaps TRBD1 (6 bases). V lost 8 bases to trimming and J lost 4 bases, with 14 bases between them. Per germline, CDR1 MNHEY and CDR2 SMNVEV (reference sequence). The CDR3 is 13 amino acids. The CDR3 is CASRRDTAYGYTF. The DNA for the CDR3 is TGTGCCAGCCGCCGGGACACGGCCTATGGCTACACCTTC.

This sequence joins TRBV19 and TRBJ1-1, with 8 bases fitting TRBD1. The CDR3 runs to 15 residues. Trimming at V came to 6 bases and at J to 4 bases, leaving 10 bases not matched to a gene. Germline V gene data show CDR1 as LNHDA and CDR2 as SQIVND (reference sequence). CDR3 sequence: CASRAFQGAGTEAFF. DNA for the CDR3: TGTGCCAGTAGGGCGTTTCAGGGGGCTGGCACTGAAGCTTTCTTT.

This chain connects TRBV5-6 to TRBJ2-6; TRBD1 matches at 9 bases. CDR1 SGHDT and CDR2 YYEEEE come from the germline V gene. The trim removed 2 bases at V and 4 bases at J, leaving 4 bases unmatched. This CDR3 region has 16 residues. The CDR3 bases are TGTGCCAGCAGCTTCGGACAGGGGTACGGGGCCAACGTCCTGACTTTC. Protein sequence: CASSFGQGYGANVLTF.

The V gene is TRBV27, the J gene TRBJ1-6; the match to TRBD1 covers 10 bases. Trimming cost V 5 bases and J 7 bases; bases outside gene matches: 5. CDR3 size: 15 residues. From germline, CDR1 is MNHEY and CDR2 SMNVEV (reference sequence). In DNA form, the CDR3 reads TGTGCCAGCAGTCCCCAGGGACAGGGGAATTCACCCCTCCACTTT. Its protein is CASSPQGQGNSPLHF.

The chain uses TRBV19 and TRBJ2-2; 10 bases line up with TRBD2. Germline loops: CDR1 LNHDA, CDR2 SQIVND (reference sequence). CDR3 size: 17 residues. J gave up 2 bases and V 5 bases, and 8 bases lay outside the gene matches. DNA of the CDR3: TGTGCCAGTAGTCCTAGCGGGGGCCCTCTAAACACCGGGGAGCTGTTTTTT. The encoded protein is CASSPSGGPLNTGELFF.

The count of this clone is one. This rearrangement joins TRBV30 to TRBJ1-6; 9 nucleotides align to TRBD1. With 4 bases clipped from V and 7 bases from J, the junction kept 14 bases outside the gene matches. Looked up from germline, CDR1 is GTSNPN and CDR2 is SVGIG (reference sequence). The CDR3 runs to 17 residues. CDR3 in DNA: TGTGCCTGGACCCCCAATTACAGGGGGCTCGCGAATTCACCCCTCCACTTT. Translation gives CAWTPNYRGLANSPLHF.

The chain employs TRBV5-1 and TRBJ1-1; D is ambiguous. V lost 3 bases and J lost 3, with 3 bases in between. Germline V lookup: CDR1 SGHRS, CDR2 YFSETQ. The CDR3 has 11 residues. CDR3 region: CASSSDTEAFF. The CDR3 DNA reads as TGCGCCAGCAGCTCCGACACTGAAGCTTTCTTT. Using reference TRBV5-1 and TRBJ1-1 for the parts outside the CDR3, the full variable domain is KAGVTQTPRYLIKTRGQQVTLSCSPISGHRSVSWYQQTPGQGLQFLFEYFSETQRNKGNFPGRFSGRQFSNSRSEMNVSTLELGDSALYLCASSSDTEAFFGQGTRLTVV.

This rearrangement joins TRBV19 to TRBJ2-5, with D tentatively TRBD2 (5 bases). Germline V CDR1 and CDR2: LNHDA, SQIVND (reference sequence). The CDR3 extends over 16 amino acids. V was trimmed by 3 bases and J by 5 bases, leaving 19 bases between them. The CDR3 bases are TGTGCCAGTAGTATCCAACTGGAGGCCCGCCGGGAGACCCAGTACTTC. The encoded protein is CASSIQLEARRETQYF.

This CDR3 is CASSEAGATGNTIYF. As DNA, the CDR3 is TGTGCCAGCAGTGAGGCAGGGGCGACTGGAAACACCATATATTTT. The chain links TRBV25-1 to TRBJ1-3; possibly TRBD1 for D (6 bases). Germline assignment: CDR1 MGHDK and CDR2 SYGVNS. V was trimmed by 3 bases and J by 2 bases, leaving 11 bases between them. The CDR3 is 15 residues long.